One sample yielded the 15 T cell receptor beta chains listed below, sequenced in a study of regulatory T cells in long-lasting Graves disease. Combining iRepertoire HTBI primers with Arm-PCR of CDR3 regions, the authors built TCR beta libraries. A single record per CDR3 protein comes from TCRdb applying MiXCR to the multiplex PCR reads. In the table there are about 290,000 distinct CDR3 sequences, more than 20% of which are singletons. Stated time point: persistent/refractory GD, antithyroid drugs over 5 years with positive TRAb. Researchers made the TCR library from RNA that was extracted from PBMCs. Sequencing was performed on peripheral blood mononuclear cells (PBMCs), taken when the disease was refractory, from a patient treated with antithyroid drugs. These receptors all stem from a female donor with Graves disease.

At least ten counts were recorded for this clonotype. Here the CDR3 DNA reads TGTGCCAGCAGCCCCGCCGGAGGGTACGAGCAGTACTTC. Translation: CASSPAGGYEQYF. The rearrangement links TRBV3-1 to TRBJ2-7; D is possibly TRBD2 (6 bases). CDR3 length equals 13 residues. From germline, CDR1 is LGHDT and CDR2 YNNKEL (reference sequence). V dropped 4 bases and J dropped 4 bases, with 11 bases sitting between them.

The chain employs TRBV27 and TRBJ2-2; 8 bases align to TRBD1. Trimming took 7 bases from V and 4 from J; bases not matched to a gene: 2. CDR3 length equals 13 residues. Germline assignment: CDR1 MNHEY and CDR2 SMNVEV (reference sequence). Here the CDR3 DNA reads TGTGCCAGCAAGACAGGGGTCACCGGGGAGCTGTTTTTT. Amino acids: CASKTGVTGELFF.

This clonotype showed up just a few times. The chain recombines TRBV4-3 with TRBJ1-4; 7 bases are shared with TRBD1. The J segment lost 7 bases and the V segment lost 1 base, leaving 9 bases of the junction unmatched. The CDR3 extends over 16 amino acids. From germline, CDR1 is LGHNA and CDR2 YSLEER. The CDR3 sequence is CASSQGLGTDGEKLFF. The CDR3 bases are TGCGCCAGCAGCCAAGGACTCGGGACAGACGGTGAAAAACTGTTTTTT.

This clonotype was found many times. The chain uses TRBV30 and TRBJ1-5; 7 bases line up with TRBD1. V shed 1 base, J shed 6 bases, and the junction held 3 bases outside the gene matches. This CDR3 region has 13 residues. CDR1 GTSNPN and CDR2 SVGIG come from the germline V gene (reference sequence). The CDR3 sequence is CAWSGGGSQPQHF. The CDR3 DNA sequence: TGTGCCTGGAGTGGAGGGGGCTCTCAGCCCCAGCATTTT.

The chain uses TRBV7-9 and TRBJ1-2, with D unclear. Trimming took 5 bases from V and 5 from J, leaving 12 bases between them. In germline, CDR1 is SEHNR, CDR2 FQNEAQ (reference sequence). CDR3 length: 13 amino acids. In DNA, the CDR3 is TGTGCCAGCAGCGGGATCTTACTTTATGGCTACACCTTC. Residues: CASSGILLYGYTF.

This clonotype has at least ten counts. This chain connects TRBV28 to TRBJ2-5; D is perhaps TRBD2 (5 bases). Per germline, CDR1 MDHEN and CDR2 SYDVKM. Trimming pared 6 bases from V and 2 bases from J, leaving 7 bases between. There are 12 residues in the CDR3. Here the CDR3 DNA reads TGTGCCAGCAGGCCGGGACAAGAGACCCAGTACTTC. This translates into CASRPGQETQYF.

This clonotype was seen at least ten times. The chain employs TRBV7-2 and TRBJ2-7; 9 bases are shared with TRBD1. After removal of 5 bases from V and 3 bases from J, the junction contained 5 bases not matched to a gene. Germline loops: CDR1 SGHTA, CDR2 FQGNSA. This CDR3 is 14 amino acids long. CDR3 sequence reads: CASSPGTGIYEQYF. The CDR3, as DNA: TGTGCCAGCAGCCCCGGGACAGGGATCTACGAGCAGTACTTC.

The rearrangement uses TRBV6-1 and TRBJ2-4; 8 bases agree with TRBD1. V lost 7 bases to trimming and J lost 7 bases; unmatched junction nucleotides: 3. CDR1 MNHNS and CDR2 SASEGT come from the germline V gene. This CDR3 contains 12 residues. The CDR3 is CASTTGDNIQYF. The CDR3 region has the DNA TGTGCCAGCACGACAGGGGATAACATTCAGTACTTC.

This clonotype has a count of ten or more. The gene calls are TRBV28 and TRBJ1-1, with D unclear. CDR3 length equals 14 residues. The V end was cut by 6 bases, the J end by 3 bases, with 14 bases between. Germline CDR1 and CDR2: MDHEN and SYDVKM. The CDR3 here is CASSPLRRYTEAFF. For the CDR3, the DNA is TGTGCCAGCAGCCCACTGCGACGATACACTGAAGCTTTCTTT.

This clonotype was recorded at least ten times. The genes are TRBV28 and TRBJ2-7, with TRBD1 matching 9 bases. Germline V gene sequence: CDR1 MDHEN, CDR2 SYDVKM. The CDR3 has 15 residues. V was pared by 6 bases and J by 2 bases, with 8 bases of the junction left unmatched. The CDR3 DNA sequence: TGTGCCAGCAGGGAAACAGGGGGCGCAACCTACGAGCAGTACTTC. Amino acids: CASRETGGATYEQYF.

The CDR3 coding sequence is TGTGCCTGGGGACAGGGGATGAACACTGAAGCTTTCTTT. Encoded protein: CAWGQGMNTEAFF. The genes are TRBV30 and TRBJ1-1, with 9 bases matching TRBD1. Germline loops: CDR1 GTSNPN, CDR2 SVGIG (reference sequence). The CDR3 has 13 residues. V lost 5 bases and J lost 0; bases outside the gene matches: 1. Full variable domain (remainder filled in from reference TRBV30 and TRBJ1-1): SQTIHQWPATLVQPVGSPLSLECTVEGTSNPNLYWYRQAAGRGLQLLFYSVGIGQISSEVPQNLSASRPQDRQFILSSKKLLLSDSGFYLCAWGQGMNTEAFFGQGTRLTVV.

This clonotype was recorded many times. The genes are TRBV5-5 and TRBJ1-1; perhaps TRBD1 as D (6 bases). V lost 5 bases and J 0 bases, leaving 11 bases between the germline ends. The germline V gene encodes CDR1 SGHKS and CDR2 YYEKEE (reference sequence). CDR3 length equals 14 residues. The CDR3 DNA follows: TGTGCCAGCAGGGACAGTGATATGAACACTGAAGCTTTCTTT. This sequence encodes CASRDSDMNTEAFF.

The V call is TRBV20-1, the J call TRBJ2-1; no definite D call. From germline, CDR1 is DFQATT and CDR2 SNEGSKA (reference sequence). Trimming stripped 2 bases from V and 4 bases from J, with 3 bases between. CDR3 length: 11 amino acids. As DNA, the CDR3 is TGCAGTGCTAGAACTTACAATGAGCAGTTCTTC. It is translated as CSARTYNEQFF.

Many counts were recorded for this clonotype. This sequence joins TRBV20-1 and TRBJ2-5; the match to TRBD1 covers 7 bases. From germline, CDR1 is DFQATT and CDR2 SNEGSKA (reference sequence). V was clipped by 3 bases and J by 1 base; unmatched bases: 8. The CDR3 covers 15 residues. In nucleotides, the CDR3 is TGCAGTGCTAGTTCCCCCGGGACAGCCCAAGAGACCCAGTACTTC. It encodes CSASSPGTAQETQYF.

This CDR3 reads CASSWRPGQGSSYEQYF. CDR3 nucleotide sequence: TGTGCCAGCAGTTGGCGGCCGGGACAGGGTTCCTCCTACGAGCAGTACTTC. J is TRBJ2-7 and V is TRBV28; 9 nucleotides line up with TRBD1. With 4 bases clipped from V and 0 bases from J, the junction kept 10 bases outside the gene matches. The CDR3 runs 17 residues. CDR1 MDHEN and CDR2 SYDVKM come from the germline V gene.